This T cell receptor (beta chain) was captured in a study of blood T cell repertoires in COVID-19. This table comes from immunoSEQ multiplex PCR, and its TCRdb copy is limited to in-frame clones, with some not included. The data contain more than 90,000 clones, roughly four fifths of them singletons. Germline CDR1 reads LNHDA; CDR2 reads SQIVND (reference sequence). CDR3 size: 15 residues. Trimming removed 5 bases from V and 0 bases from J, with 11 bases in between. The material sequenced was peripheral blood. This rearrangement joins TRBV19 to TRBJ1-3; perhaps TRBD1 as D (5 bases). The sequence was obtained from a human donor in a cohort sampled during active COVID-19. The CDR3 loop is CASSPSTGSGNTIYF. The CDR3 DNA is TGTGCCAGTAGTCCATCCACAGGCTCTGGAAACACCATATATTTT.